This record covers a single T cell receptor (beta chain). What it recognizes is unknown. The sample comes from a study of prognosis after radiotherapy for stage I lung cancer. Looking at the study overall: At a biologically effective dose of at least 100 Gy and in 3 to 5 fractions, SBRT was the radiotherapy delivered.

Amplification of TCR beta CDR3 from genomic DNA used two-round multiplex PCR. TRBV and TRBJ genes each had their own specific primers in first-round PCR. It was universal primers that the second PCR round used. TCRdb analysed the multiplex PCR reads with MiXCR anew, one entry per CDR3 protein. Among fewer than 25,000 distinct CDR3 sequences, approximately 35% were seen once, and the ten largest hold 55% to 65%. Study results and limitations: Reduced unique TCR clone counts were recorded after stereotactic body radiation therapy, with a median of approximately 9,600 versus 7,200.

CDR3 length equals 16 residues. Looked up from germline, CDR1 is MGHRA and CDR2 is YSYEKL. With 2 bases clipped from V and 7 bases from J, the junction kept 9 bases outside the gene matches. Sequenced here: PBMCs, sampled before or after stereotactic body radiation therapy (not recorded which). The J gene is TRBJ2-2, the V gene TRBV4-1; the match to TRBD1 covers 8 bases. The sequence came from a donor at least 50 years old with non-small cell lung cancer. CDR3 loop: CASSQQTRGQVGELFF. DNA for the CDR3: TGCGCCAGCAGCCAACAAACCAGGGGGCAGGTCGGGGAGCTGTTTTTT.